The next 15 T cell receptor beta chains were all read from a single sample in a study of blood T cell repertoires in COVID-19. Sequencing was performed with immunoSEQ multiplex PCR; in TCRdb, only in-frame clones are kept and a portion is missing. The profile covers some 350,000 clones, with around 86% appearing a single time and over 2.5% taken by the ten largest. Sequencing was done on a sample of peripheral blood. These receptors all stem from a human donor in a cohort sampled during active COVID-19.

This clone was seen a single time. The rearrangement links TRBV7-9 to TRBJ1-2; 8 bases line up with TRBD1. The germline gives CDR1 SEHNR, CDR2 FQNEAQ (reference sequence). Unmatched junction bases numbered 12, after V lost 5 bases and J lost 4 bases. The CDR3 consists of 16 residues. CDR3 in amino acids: CASSPLLTGASYGYTF. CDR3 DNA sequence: TGTGCCAGCAGCCCGTTACTGACAGGGGCGTCCTATGGCTACACCTTC. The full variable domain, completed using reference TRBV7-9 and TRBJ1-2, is DTGVSQNPRHKITKRGQNVTFRCDPISEHNRLYWYRQTLGQGPEFLTYFQNEAQLEKSRLLSDRFSAERPKGSFSTLEIQRTEQGDSAMYLCASSPLLTGASYGYTFGSGTRLTVV.

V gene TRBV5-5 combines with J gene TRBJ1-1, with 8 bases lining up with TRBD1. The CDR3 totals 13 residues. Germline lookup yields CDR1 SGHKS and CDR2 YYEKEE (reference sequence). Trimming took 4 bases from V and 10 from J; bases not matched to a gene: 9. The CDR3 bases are TGTGCCAGCAGCCTAGACAGGGGATGGGTAGCTTTCTTT. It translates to CASSLDRGWVAFF.

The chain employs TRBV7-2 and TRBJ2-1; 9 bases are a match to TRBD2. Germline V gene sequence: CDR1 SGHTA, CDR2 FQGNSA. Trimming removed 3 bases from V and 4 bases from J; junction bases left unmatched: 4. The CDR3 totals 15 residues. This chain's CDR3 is CASSLGTSPYNEQFF. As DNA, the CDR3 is TGTGCCAGCAGCTTGGGGACTAGCCCATACAATGAGCAGTTCTTC.

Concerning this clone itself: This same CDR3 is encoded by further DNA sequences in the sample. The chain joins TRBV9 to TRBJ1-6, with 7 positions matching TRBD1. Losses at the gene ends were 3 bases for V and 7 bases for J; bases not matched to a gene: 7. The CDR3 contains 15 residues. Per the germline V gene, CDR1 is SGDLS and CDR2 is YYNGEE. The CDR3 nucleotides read TGTGCCAGCAGCGCTACCGGGACAGAAAATTCACCCCTCCACTTT. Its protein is CASSATGTENSPLHF. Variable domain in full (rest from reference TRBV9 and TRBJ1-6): DSGVTQTPKHLITATGQRVTLRCSPRSGDLSVYWYQQSLDQGLQFLIQYYNGEERAKGNILERFSAQQFPDLHSELNLSSLELGDSALYFCASSATGTENSPLHFGNGTRLTVT.

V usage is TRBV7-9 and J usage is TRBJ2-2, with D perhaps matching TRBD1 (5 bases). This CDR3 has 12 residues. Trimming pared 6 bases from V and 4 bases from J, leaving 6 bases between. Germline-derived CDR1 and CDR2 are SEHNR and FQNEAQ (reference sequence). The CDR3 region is CASSQGTGELFF. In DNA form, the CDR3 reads TGTGCCAGCAGTCAGGGCACCGGGGAGCTGTTTTTT. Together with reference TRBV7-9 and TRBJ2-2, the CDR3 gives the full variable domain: DTGVSQNPRHKITKRGQNVTFRCDPISEHNRLYWYRQTLGQGPEFLTYFQNEAQLEKSRLLSDRFSAERPKGSFSTLEIQRTEQGDSAMYLCASSQGTGELFFGEGSRLTVL.

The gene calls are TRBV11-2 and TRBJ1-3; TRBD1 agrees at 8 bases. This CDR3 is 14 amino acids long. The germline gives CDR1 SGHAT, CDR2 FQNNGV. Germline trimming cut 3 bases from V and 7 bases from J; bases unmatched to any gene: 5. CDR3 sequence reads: CASSFAGGMNTIYF. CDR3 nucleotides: TGTGCCAGCAGCTTCGCAGGGGGCATGAACACCATATATTTT.

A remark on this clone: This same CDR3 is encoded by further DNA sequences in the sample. CDR3 bases: TGTGCCAGCAGCGTAACAGGGGCCGGAAACACCATATATTTT. This codes for CASSVTGAGNTIYF. This sequence joins TRBV9 and TRBJ1-3; 7 bases line up with TRBD1. Germline V lookup: CDR1 SGDLS, CDR2 YYNGEE. CDR3 length: 14 amino acids. The V gene end was trimmed by 1 base and the J gene end by 4 bases; junction bases not matched to a gene: 2.

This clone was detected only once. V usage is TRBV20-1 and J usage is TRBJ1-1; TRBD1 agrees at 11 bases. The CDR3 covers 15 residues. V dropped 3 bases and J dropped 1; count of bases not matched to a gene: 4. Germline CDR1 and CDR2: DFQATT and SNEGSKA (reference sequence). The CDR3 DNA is TGCAGTGCTAGTTGGGGGACAGGGGGGAACACTGAAGCTTTCTTT. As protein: CSASWGTGGNTEAFF.

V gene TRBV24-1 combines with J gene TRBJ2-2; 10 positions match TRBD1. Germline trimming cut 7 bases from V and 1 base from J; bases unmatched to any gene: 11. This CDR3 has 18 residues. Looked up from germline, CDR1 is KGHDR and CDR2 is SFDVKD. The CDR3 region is CATRAPGQGRWNTGELFF. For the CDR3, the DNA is TGTGCCACCAGAGCTCCGGGACAGGGGAGATGGAACACCGGGGAGCTGTTTTTT.

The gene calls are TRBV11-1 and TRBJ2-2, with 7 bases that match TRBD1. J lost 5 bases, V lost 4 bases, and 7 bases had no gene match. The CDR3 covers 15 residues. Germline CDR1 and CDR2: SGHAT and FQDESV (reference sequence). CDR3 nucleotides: TGTGCCAGCAGCTCTAGGACAGGCGGGACCGGGGAGCTGTTTTTT. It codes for CASSSRTGGTGELFF.

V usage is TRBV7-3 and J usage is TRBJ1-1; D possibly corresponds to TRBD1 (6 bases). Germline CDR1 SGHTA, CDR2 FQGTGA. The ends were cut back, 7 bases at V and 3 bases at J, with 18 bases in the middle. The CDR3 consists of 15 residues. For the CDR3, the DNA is TGTGCCAGCAAGAGGTCCCCAGGGGCGGACACTGAAGCTTTCTTT. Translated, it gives CASKRSPGADTEAFF.

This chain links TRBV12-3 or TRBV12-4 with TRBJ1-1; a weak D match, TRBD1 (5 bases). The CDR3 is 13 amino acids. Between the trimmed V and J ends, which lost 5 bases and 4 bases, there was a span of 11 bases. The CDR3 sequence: CASSIGAATEAFF. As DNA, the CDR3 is TGTGCCAGCAGTATTGGGGCAGCCACTGAAGCTTTCTTT.

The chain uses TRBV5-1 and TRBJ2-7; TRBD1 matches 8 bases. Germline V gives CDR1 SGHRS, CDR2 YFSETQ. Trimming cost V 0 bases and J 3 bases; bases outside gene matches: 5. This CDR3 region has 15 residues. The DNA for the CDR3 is TGCGCCAGCAGCTTGGAGGGACAGGAAAACTACGAGCAGTACTTC. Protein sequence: CASSLEGQENYEQYF.

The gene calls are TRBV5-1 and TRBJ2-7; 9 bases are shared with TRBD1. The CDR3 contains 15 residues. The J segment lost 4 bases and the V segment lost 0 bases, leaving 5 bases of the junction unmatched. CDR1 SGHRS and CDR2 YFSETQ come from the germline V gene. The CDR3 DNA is TGCGCCAGCAGCTTGGACCCCGGGACAGGGTACGAGCAGTACTTC. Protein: CASSLDPGTGYEQYF.

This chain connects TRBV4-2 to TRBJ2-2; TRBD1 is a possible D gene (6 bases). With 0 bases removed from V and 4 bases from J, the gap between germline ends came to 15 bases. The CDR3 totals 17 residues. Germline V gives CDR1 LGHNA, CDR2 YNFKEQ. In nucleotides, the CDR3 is TGTGCCAGCAGCCAAGATCTAGAAACAGGGAGCACCGGGGAGCTGTTTTTT. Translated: CASSQDLETGSTGELFF.